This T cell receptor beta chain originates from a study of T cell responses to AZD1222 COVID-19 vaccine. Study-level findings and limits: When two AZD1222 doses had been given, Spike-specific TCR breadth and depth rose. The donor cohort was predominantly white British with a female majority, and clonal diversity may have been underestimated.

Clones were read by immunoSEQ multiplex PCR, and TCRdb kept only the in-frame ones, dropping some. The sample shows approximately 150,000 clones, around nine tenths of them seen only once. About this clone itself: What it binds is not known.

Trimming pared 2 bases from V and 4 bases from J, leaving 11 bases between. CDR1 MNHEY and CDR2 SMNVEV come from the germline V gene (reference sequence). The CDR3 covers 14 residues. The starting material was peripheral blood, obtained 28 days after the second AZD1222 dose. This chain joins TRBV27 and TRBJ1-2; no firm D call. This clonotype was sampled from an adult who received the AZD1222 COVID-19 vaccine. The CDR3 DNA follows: TGTGCCAGCAGTTTACGAGGAGTAGGCTATGGCTACACCTTC. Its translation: CASSLRGVGYGYTF.